This is a list of T cell receptor beta chains from one sample in a study of human T cells and chemical hapten exposure. TCRdb used MiXCR to reprocess the RACE reads, holding one entry per CDR3 protein. This sample has about 100,000 distinct CDR3 sequences, with roughly 10% found just once. The sample in question was whole blood, obtained in connection with sensitization to the hapten diphenylcyclopropenone (DPC). Source of these receptors: a woman aged 40-49 years with alopecia areata. Some clones in this sample may be carry-over from other donors' samples. Both conserved end residues are part of each CDR3. Each record gives: D gene, V gene, J gene, clone size, CDR3 protein, CDR3 DNA. The D gene is left open where the match is weak. Part of the rows lack a size; the others show once, few, many or a class for expanded clones.

d_gene: .
v_gene: TRBV6-2/TRBV6-3
j_gene: TRBJ2-4
abundance: few
CDR3aa: CASSYGYTRGGNIQYF
CDR3nt: TGTGCCAGCAGTTACGGGTATACTAGGGGTGGAAACATTCAGTACTTC

d_gene: TRBD1
v_gene: TRBV28
j_gene: TRBJ2-3
abundance: many
CDR3aa: CASSTRTGGTDTQYF
CDR3nt: TGTGCCAGCAGCACCCGGACAGGCGGCACAGATACGCAGTATTTT

d_gene: .
v_gene: TRBV7-2
j_gene: TRBJ2-1
abundance: many
CDR3aa: CASSTVFEQFF
CDR3nt: TGTGCCAGCAGTACAGTATTTGAGCAGTTCTTC

d_gene: .
v_gene: TRBV5-8
j_gene: TRBJ2-2
abundance: many
CDR3aa: CASSLVAEPRGTGELFF
CDR3nt: TGTGCCAGCAGCTTGGTAGCGGAGCCCCGAGGCACCGGGGAGCTGTTTTTT

d_gene: .
v_gene: TRBV12-3/TRBV12-4
j_gene: TRBJ2-7
abundance: many
CDR3aa: CASSSRGQRRDEQYF
CDR3nt: TGTGCCAGCAGCTCCCGTGGACAGCGCCGCGACGAGCAGTACTTC

d_gene: TRBD1
v_gene: TRBV2
j_gene: TRBJ1-2
abundance: few
CDR3aa: CASSPDRGGHGYTF
CDR3nt: TGTGCCAGCAGCCCCGACAGGGGCGGCCATGGCTACACCTTC

d_gene: .
v_gene: TRBV24-1
j_gene: TRBJ2-3
abundance: few
CDR3aa: CATSASTAPDTQYF
CDR3nt: TGTGCCACCAGTGCGTCTACAGCTCCAGATACGCAGTATTTT

d_gene: TRBD1
v_gene: TRBV2
j_gene: TRBJ1-1
abundance: many
CDR3aa: CASQTGVNTEAFF
CDR3nt: TGTGCCAGCCAAACAGGGGTTAACACTGAAGCTTTCTTT

d_gene: .
v_gene: TRBV24-1
j_gene: TRBJ1-2
abundance: many
CDR3aa: CATSDFARGYGYTF
CDR3nt: TGTGCCACCAGTGATTTTGCCAGGGGCTATGGCTACACCTTC

d_gene: .
v_gene: TRBV3-1
j_gene: TRBJ1-1
abundance: few
CDR3aa: CASSQRGSFNTEAFF
CDR3nt: TGTGCCAGCAGCCAAAGAGGCAGTTTTAACACTGAAGCTTTCTTT

d_gene: TRBD1
v_gene: TRBV4-3
j_gene: TRBJ2-5
abundance: many
CDR3aa: CASSPVDRASKTQYF
CDR3nt: TGCGCCAGCAGCCCGGTGGACAGGGCGAGCAAGACCCAGTACTTC

d_gene: .
v_gene: TRBV6-5
j_gene: TRBJ1-2
abundance: few
CDR3aa: CATRGGNYGYTF
CDR3nt: TGTGCCACCCGTGGAGGGAACTATGGCTACACCTTC

d_gene: TRBD1
v_gene: TRBV29-1
j_gene: TRBJ2-7
abundance: many
CDR3aa: CSVEATAGTGLSYEQYF
CDR3nt: TGCAGCGTTGAAGCCACCGCCGGGACAGGTCTAAGCTACGAGCAGTACTTC

d_gene: .
v_gene: TRBV23-1
j_gene: TRBJ2-7
abundance: many
CDR3aa: CASSQSLYEQYF
CDR3nt: TGCGCCAGCAGTCAATCCCTCTACGAGCAGTACTTC

d_gene: .
v_gene: TRBV29-1
j_gene: TRBJ2-7
abundance: few
CDR3aa: CSVVGTLSSYEQYF
CDR3nt: TGCAGCGTTGTCGGGACGCTGAGCTCCTACGAGCAGTACTTC

d_gene: .
v_gene: TRBV29-1
j_gene: TRBJ2-5
abundance: few
CDR3aa: CSVAGETQYF
CDR3nt: TGCAGCGTTGCTGGGGAGACCCAGTACTTC

d_gene: .
v_gene: TRBV11-2
j_gene: TRBJ2-3
abundance: few
CDR3aa: CASSLGNGGPTDTQYF
CDR3nt: TGTGCCAGCAGCTTAGGTAACGGGGGGCCCACAGATACGCAGTATTTT

d_gene: .
v_gene: TRBV3-1
j_gene: TRBJ2-2
abundance: many
CDR3aa: CASSQDLVFGELFF
CDR3nt: TGTGCCAGCAGCCAAGATCTTGTCTTCGGGGAGCTGTTTTTT

d_gene: .
v_gene: TRBV10-3
j_gene: TRBJ1-5
abundance: .
CDR3aa: CAISELQGENQPQHF
CDR3nt: TGTGCCATCAGTGAGTTACAGGGAGAGAATCAGCCCCAGCATTTT

d_gene: .
v_gene: TRBV7-9
j_gene: TRBJ2-3
abundance: .
CDR3aa: CASRSVARDTQYF
CDR3nt: TGTGCCAGCAGGTCGGTGGCGAGAGATACGCAGTATTTT

d_gene: .
v_gene: TRBV2
j_gene: TRBJ1-2
abundance: .
CDR3aa: CASSVNLYYGYTF
CDR3nt: TGTGCCAGCAGTGTGAACTTGTACTATGGCTACACCTTC

d_gene: .
v_gene: TRBV7-8
j_gene: TRBJ2-5
abundance: many
CDR3aa: CASNSLGPETQYF
CDR3nt: TGTGCCAGCAACTCACTAGGCCCAGAGACCCAGTACTTC

d_gene: .
v_gene: TRBV7-2
j_gene: TRBJ2-2
abundance: few
CDR3aa: CASSFQANTGELFF
CDR3nt: TGTGCCAGCAGCTTCCAGGCCAACACCGGGGAGCTGTTTTTT

d_gene: .
v_gene: TRBV4-3
j_gene: TRBJ1-6
abundance: many
CDR3aa: CASSQVEGRDSPLHF
CDR3nt: TGCGCCAGCAGCCAAGTGGAGGGAAGGGATTCACCCCTCCACTTT

d_gene: .
v_gene: TRBV4-2
j_gene: TRBJ1-2
abundance: many
CDR3aa: CASSHPATEYGYTF
CDR3nt: TGTGCCAGCAGCCACCCAGCGACAGAGTATGGCTACACCTTC

d_gene: .
v_gene: TRBV27
j_gene: TRBJ1-4
abundance: .
CDR3aa: CASWSGGLNEKLFF
CDR3nt: TGTGCCAGCTGGAGCGGGGGACTCAATGAAAAACTGTTTTTT

d_gene: .
v_gene: TRBV7-2
j_gene: TRBJ1-1
abundance: many
CDR3aa: CASSAQMNTEAFF
CDR3nt: TGTGCCAGCAGCGCCCAAATGAACACTGAAGCTTTCTTT

d_gene: .
v_gene: TRBV14
j_gene: TRBJ1-1
abundance: many
CDR3aa: CASSQKYTEAFF
CDR3nt: TGTGCCAGCAGCCAAAAGTATACTGAAGCTTTCTTT

d_gene: TRBD2
v_gene: TRBV2
j_gene: TRBJ2-3
abundance: many
CDR3aa: CASSDAGGPDTQYF
CDR3nt: TGTGCCAGCAGTGATGCGGGGGGACCAGATACGCAGTATTTT

d_gene: .
v_gene: TRBV7-8
j_gene: TRBJ1-4
abundance: .
CDR3aa: CASSGAGTATNEKLFF
CDR3nt: TGTGCCAGCAGCGGCGCCGGGACCGCCACTAATGAAAAACTGTTTTTT

d_gene: .
v_gene: TRBV7-8
j_gene: TRBJ1-2
abundance: few
CDR3aa: CASSLVRGSYGYTF
CDR3nt: TGTGCCAGCAGCTTAGTCCGGGGTAGCTATGGCTACACCTTC

d_gene: .
v_gene: TRBV6-2/TRBV6-3
j_gene: TRBJ2-6
abundance: many
CDR3aa: CASTRQELQANVLTF
CDR3nt: TGTGCCAGCACCCGACAGGAGCTCCAGGCCAACGTCCTGACTTTC

d_gene: TRBD2
v_gene: TRBV5-6
j_gene: TRBJ2-7
abundance: few
CDR3aa: CASSLISGGGGSPYEQYF
CDR3nt: TGTGCCAGCAGCTTGATTAGCGGGGGGGGAGGAAGCCCCTACGAGCAGTACTTC